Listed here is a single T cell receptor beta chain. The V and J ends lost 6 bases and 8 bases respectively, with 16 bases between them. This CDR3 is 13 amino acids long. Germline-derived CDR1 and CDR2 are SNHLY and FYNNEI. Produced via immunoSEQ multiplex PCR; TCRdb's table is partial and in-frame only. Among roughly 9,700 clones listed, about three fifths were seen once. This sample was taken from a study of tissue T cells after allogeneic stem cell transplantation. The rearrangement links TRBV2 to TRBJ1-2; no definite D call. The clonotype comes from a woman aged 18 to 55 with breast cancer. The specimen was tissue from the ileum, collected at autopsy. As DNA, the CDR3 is TGTGCCAGCAGGGAGACGCTTGTAGGGGGCTACACCTTC. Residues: CASRETLVGGYTF. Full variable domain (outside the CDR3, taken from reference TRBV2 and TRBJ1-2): EPEVTQTPSHQVTQMGQEVILRCVPISNHLYFYWYRQILGQKVEFLVSFYNNEISEKSEIFDDQFSVERPDGSNFTLKIRSTKLEDSAMYFCASRETLVGGYTFGSGTRLTVV.